This paragraph reports one T cell receptor (beta chain). No antigen is known for it. The table came from immunoSEQ multiplex PCR; TCRdb's copy has only in-frame clones and leaves some out. The sample lists more than 15,000 clones, almost 85% seen once, with under 20% in the top ten. PCR or immunohistochemistry showed mismatch repair deficiency in every enrolled patient. TCR sequencing covered a few patients who responded to pembrolizumab. The germline V gene encodes CDR1 LGHNA and CDR2 YNFKEQ. The ends lost 1 base at V and 3 bases at J; junction bases unmatched: 15. The CDR3 loop spans 20 amino acids. The data derive from a study of PD-1 blockade in mismatch repair-deficient tumors. General observations from the study: Tumor-resident clones, often undetectable pretreatment in blood, expanded then contracted after pembrolizumab.

The receptor comes from an adult with mismatch repair-deficient cancer. The sample consisted of PBMCs, taken before pembrolizumab treatment. The gene calls are TRBV4-2 and TRBJ2-1; 10 bases are shared with TRBD2. CDR3 nucleotide sequence: TGTGCCAGCAGCCAAGGACTATCCCTAGCGGGGGAGGTCTTCTACAATGAGCAGTTCTTC. It is translated as CASSQGLSLAGEVFYNEQFF.